This TCR beta chain originates from a study of TIL therapy for anti-PD-1-resistant metastatic lung cancer. Sequencing used immunoSEQ v3. Measured with immunoSEQ multiplex PCR; TCRdb has only the in-frame clones, and not every one. The sample contains approximately 95,000 clones, around three fifths of which appear only once. Time point denoted: pre-treatment sample, taken before nivolumab and TIL therapy. The tumor samples were excised metastases, mostly pleural nodules or supraclavicular lymph nodes. CDR3 size: 13 residues. Germline V gene lookup returns CDR1 MNHEY and CDR2 SMNVEV (reference sequence). V lost 4 bases and J lost 6, with 7 bases in between.

The V gene is TRBV27, the J gene TRBJ1-6, with a weak D call TRBD1 (6 bases). Sequenced here: tumor tissue, sampled at baseline. The clonotype was recovered from a person between 25 and 79 years old with non-small cell lung cancer. The CDR3 region is CASSWDINSPLHF. In DNA form, the CDR3 reads TGTGCCAGCAGTTGGGACATTAATTCACCCCTCCACTTT.